The entry that follows covers one T cell receptor beta chain sequence. The CDR3 totals 15 residues. CDR1 SGHRS and CDR2 YFSETQ come from the germline V gene. Deletions cut 4 bases from V and 3 bases from J, with 14 bases between. One entry per CDR3 protein, called by TCRdb with MiXCR from the 5' RACE reads. The data hold a few hundred thousand distinct CDR3 sequences, with around 8% observed a single time. The data derive from a study of T-cell memory formation after mild COVID-19. The sequencing sample was made of PBMCs or a T cell subset sorted from them (not recorded which). The chain carries TRBV5-1 and TRBJ2-1, with no clear D. The TCR originated in a man between 18 and 29 years old who had mild COVID-19 (a few samples of this study predate the infection). Cell type and time point are not known. CDR3 in amino acids: CASSQSSGFYNEQFF. The CDR3 nucleotides are TGCGCCAGCAGCCAGTCGTCGGGCTTCTACAATGAGCAGTTCTTC.